This is a list of T cell receptor beta chains from one sample in a study of spatial heterogeneity in lung cancer. TCRdb reanalysed the 5' RACE reads using MiXCR and keeps one entry per CDR3 protein. The sample has about 35,000 distinct CDR3 sequences; approximately 3.1% are singletons. Sequenced here: normal lung tissue next to the tumor, sampled at surgery. The receptors shown here come from a male donor with early-stage non-small cell lung cancer. Each CDR3 is given with its conserved first and last residue. The order of the fields is J gene, V gene, D gene, clone size, CDR3 DNA, CDR3 protein. The D gene is left open where the match is weak. Rows give clone size only sometimes, using once, few, many, or a class for an expanded clone.

TRBJ2-5 | TRBV12-3/TRBV12-4 | . | many | TGTGCCAGCAGTTTGAGTGGGCGAGAGACCCAGTACTTC | CASSLSGRETQYF
TRBJ2-1 | TRBV10-2 | . | many | TGCGCCAGCAGTGAGACCCTCGACTCTAGCTCCTACAATGAGCAGTTCTTC | CASSETLDSSSYNEQFF
TRBJ2-5 | TRBV2 | . | many | TGTGCCAGCAGTGATCGAGTCGGCTCCCCGCAAGAGACCCAGTACTTC | CASSDRVGSPQETQYF
TRBJ2-1 | TRBV18 | . | many | TGTGCCAGCTCCCCCCTAGACACATTTTCAATGAGGCAGTTCTTC | CASSPLDTFSMRQFF
TRBJ2-7 | TRBV6-1 | . | many | TGTGCCAGCAGTCCTAGAGGGACCACAGGTTTTCACGAGCAGTACTTC | CASSPRGTTGFHEQYF
TRBJ2-3 | TRBV18 | . | many | TGTGCCAGCTCACCGGGGAGCACAGATACGCAGTATTTT | CASSPGSTDTQYF
TRBJ2-6 | TRBV5-1 | . | many | TGCGCCAGCAGTCCGGACGGAGTCTCTGGGGCCAACGTCCTGACTTTC | CASSPDGVSGANVLTF
TRBJ2-7 | TRBV5-1 | . | many | TGCGCCAGCAGCTCGGACCCAGGGGAGCAGTACTTC | CASSSDPGEQYF
TRBJ2-1 | TRBV7-9 | TRBD2 | many | TGTGCCAGCAGCTTAGGATATCTCAGGACTAGCGGTTACAATGAGCAGTTCTTC | CASSLGYLRTSGYNEQFF
TRBJ2-1 | TRBV6-2/TRBV6-3 | . | many | TGTGCCAGCAGTTCCGGGACATATTACAATGAGCAGTTCTTC | CASSSGTYYNEQFF
TRBJ1-1 | TRBV3-1 | TRBD1 | . | TGTGCCAGCAGCCAAAGGGACAGCAACACTGAAGCTTTCTTT | CASSQRDSNTEAFF
TRBJ2-1 | TRBV5-1 | TRBD1 | many | TGCGCCACCTCACCCACAGGGGTCGATGAGCAGTTCTTC | CATSPTGVDEQFF
TRBJ1-5 | TRBV12-3/TRBV12-4 | . | many | TGTGCCAGCGGCCGGGTGGGGGAGGCCAACCAGCCCCAGCATTTT | CASGRVGEANQPQHF
TRBJ1-2 | TRBV5-6 | . | many | TGTGCCAGCAGCCAGACCGAAGCTTATGGCTACACCTTC | CASSQTEAYGYTF
TRBJ1-2 | TRBV12-3/TRBV12-4 | . | few | TGTGCCAGCATCCCGCGGGGTTTTCAACGCTACACCTTC | CASIPRGFQRYTF
TRBJ1-1 | TRBV28 | . | many | TGTGCCAGCAGTTTGGGGGGATGGGGCACTGAAGCTTTCTTT | CASSLGGWGTEAFF
TRBJ2-6 | TRBV11-2 | . | many | TGTGCCAGCAGCTACGGACAGTCTGGGGCCAACGTCCTGACTTTC | CASSYGQSGANVLTF
TRBJ2-2 | TRBV11-1 | TRBD1 | many | TGTGCCAGCAGCTTATGGACCCAGGGGGCCGACGGGGAGCTGTTTTTT | CASSLWTQGADGELFF
TRBJ1-1 | TRBV7-3 | . | many | TGTGCCAGCAGCCTAGGGGTGGGGACTGAAGCTTTCTTT | CASSLGVGTEAFF
TRBJ2-3 | TRBV5-1 | TRBD2 | many | TGCGCCAGCAGCTTGAACGGGGGGGCCACAGATACGCAGTATTTT | CASSLNGGATDTQYF
TRBJ2-1 | TRBV20-1 | . | many | TGCAGTGCTCGGGGGCCTAGCTACAATGAGCAGTTCTTC | CSARGPSYNEQFF
TRBJ2-7 | TRBV4-2 | TRBD1 | many | TGTGCCAGCAGCGGACAGGGTCCGCACGAGCAGTACTTC | CASSGQGPHEQYF
TRBJ1-4 | TRBV21-1 | . | many | TGTGCCAGCAGCACACCTCCCATACCACGGGACAGGGGGCCGGGAACTAATGAAAAACTGTTTTTT | CASSTPPIPRDRGPGTNEKLFF
TRBJ2-3 | TRBV20-1 | TRBD2 | many | TGCAGTGCTCCTACACTAGCGGAGGCCACAGATACGCAGTATTTT | CSAPTLAEATDTQYF
TRBJ2-7 | TRBV20-1 | TRBD2 | . | TGCAGTGCTGGACTAGCGGGAGGTCCTGAGCAGTACTTC | CSAGLAGGPEQYF
TRBJ1-2 | TRBV14 | . | . | TGTGCCAGCAGCCCATTAGGCACTAACTATGGCTACACCTTC | CASSPLGTNYGYTF
TRBJ1-1 | TRBV21-1 | . | many | TGTGCCAGCAGGCGACAGGGGAGGAGGGCTTTCTTT | CASRRQGRRAFF
TRBJ2-2 | TRBV5-6 | . | many | TGTGCCAGCAGCCTATTGTCAGGTCCGAACACCGGGGAGCTGTTTTTT | CASSLLSGPNTGELFF
TRBJ2-6 | TRBV21-1 | . | many | TGTGCCAGCAGCTCACACAGGCGCAGTCCCTCTGGGGCCAACGTCCTGACTTTC | CASSSHRRSPSGANVLTF
TRBJ1-1 | TRBV18 | TRBD1 | many | TGTGCCAGCTCACCACGGGACAGGGCCCCTGAAGCTTTCTTT | CASSPRDRAPEAFF
TRBJ2-7 | TRBV5-1 | . | many | TGCGCCAGCAGCTTGGGGGCCCTTGGCCCTTACGAGCAGTACTTC | CASSLGALGPYEQYF
TRBJ2-7 | TRBV5-5 | . | many | TGTGCCAGCAGCTTGTACGGGTCCGATAGCTACGAGCAGTACTTC | CASSLYGSDSYEQYF
TRBJ2-4 | TRBV12-3/TRBV12-4 | . | many | TGTGCCAGCAGTTTTCCTCAGGGAGCCAAAAACATTCAGTACTTC | CASSFPQGAKNIQYF
TRBJ1-2 | TRBV29-1 | TRBD1 | many | TGCAGCGTTGGGACAGGGGGGAACTATGGCTACACCTTC | CSVGTGGNYGYTF
TRBJ2-5 | TRBV25-1 | . | many | TGTGCCAGCAGTGAATTGATCGGAGAGACCCAGTACTTC | CASSELIGETQYF
TRBJ2-2 | TRBV12-3/TRBV12-4 | . | many | TGTGCCAGCAGTTTGTTGAACACCGGGGAGCTGTTTTTT | CASSLLNTGELFF
TRBJ2-3 | TRBV12-3/TRBV12-4 | . | many | TGTGCCGGCTCCCGGGGGCCAGATACGCAGTATTTT | CAGSRGPDTQYF
TRBJ2-1 | TRBV19 | . | many | TGTGCCAGTAGTATTACAGCTTCCTCCTACAATGAGCAGTTCTTC | CASSITASSYNEQFF